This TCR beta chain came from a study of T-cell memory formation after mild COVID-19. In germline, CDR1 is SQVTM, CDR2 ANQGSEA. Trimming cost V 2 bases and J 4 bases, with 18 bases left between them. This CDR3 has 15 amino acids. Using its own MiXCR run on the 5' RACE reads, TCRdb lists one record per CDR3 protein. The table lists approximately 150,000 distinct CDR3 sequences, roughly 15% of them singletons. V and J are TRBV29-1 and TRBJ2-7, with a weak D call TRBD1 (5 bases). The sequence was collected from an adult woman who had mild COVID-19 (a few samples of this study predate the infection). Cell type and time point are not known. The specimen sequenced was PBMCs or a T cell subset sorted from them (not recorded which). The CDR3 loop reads CSVETQGPLVYEQYF. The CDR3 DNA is TGCAGCGTTGAAACCCAGGGTCCCCTTGTGTACGAGCAGTACTTC.